The rows below give T cell receptor beta chains drawn from one sample of a study of blood T cell repertoires in COVID-19. Clones were sequenced by immunoSEQ multiplex PCR, and TCRdb holds only the in-frame ones, with some missing. The table shows 250,000 to 300,000 clones, with approximately 82% occurring only once. The sequenced sample consisted of peripheral blood. The receptors were gathered from a woman younger than 35 with acute or convalescent COVID-19. Both conserved end residues are part of each CDR3. The D gene is left open where the match is weak. Rows give clone size only sometimes, using once, few, many, or a class for an expanded clone.

D gene: TRBD2; CDR3 length: 19; J gene: TRBJ2-4; V gene: TRBV3-1/TRBV3-2; clone size: -; CDR3 DNA: TGTGCCAGCAGCCACCAGCGGGAGGGAGGGAAGACAGCCAAAAACATTCAGTACTTC; CDR3 protein: CASSHQREGGKTAKNIQYF
D gene: TRBD2; CDR3 length: 15; J gene: TRBJ2-3; V gene: TRBV10-1; clone size: few; CDR3 DNA: TGCGCCAGCAGCGGACTAGCGGGAGGGTCAGATACGCAGTATTTT; CDR3 protein: CASSGLAGGSDTQYF
D gene: -; CDR3 length: 14; J gene: TRBJ1-5; V gene: TRBV6-6; clone size: -; CDR3 DNA: TGTGCCAGCAGAGACGCGAGGAGCAATCAGCCCCAGCATTTT; CDR3 protein: CASRDARSNQPQHF
D gene: TRBD1; CDR3 length: 14; J gene: TRBJ2-7; V gene: TRBV6-5; clone size: -; CDR3 DNA: TGTGCCAGCAGTCCCGGGACAGAATTCTACGAGCAGTACTTC; CDR3 protein: CASSPGTEFYEQYF
D gene: -; CDR3 length: 13; J gene: TRBJ1-1; V gene: TRBV27; clone size: -; CDR3 DNA: TGTGCCAGCAGTTTATTGGGGGGCACTGAAGCTTTCTTT; CDR3 protein: CASSLLGGTEAFF
D gene: TRBD2; CDR3 length: 17; J gene: TRBJ2-1; V gene: TRBV4-3; clone size: few; CDR3 DNA: TGCGCCAGCAGCCAAGATGCGATAGCGGGGGCCTACAATGAGCAGTTCTTC; CDR3 protein: CASSQDAIAGAYNEQFF
D gene: -; CDR3 length: 13; J gene: TRBJ2-7; V gene: TRBV7-3; clone size: once; CDR3 DNA: TGTGCCAGCAGCCCCCAACAGGGATACGAGCAGTACTTC; CDR3 protein: CASSPQQGYEQYF
D gene: TRBD2; CDR3 length: 16; J gene: TRBJ2-2; V gene: TRBV18; clone size: few; CDR3 DNA: TGTGCCAGCTCACCACCGGTTAGCGGGAGAACCGGGGAGCTGTTTTTT; CDR3 protein: CASSPPVSGRTGELFF
D gene: -; CDR3 length: 16; J gene: TRBJ1-4; V gene: TRBV6-5; clone size: -; CDR3 DNA: TGTGCCAGCAGTTACCTCTCGGGGGGCGGTAGTGAAAAACTGTTTTTT; CDR3 protein: CASSYLSGGGSEKLFF
D gene: -; CDR3 length: 16; J gene: TRBJ2-7; V gene: TRBV6-2/TRBV6-3; clone size: -; CDR3 DNA: TGTGCCAGCAGTTACTCGACTAGGAGCCCCCTTGGTGAGCAGTACTTC; CDR3 protein: CASSYSTRSPLGEQYF
D gene: TRBD1; CDR3 length: 16; J gene: TRBJ1-2; V gene: TRBV19; clone size: -; CDR3 DNA: TGTGCCAGTAGTATAGATGGCTACAGGGGAACGTATGGCTACACCTTC; CDR3 protein: CASSIDGYRGTYGYTF
D gene: -; CDR3 length: 15; J gene: TRBJ2-6; V gene: TRBV19; clone size: -; CDR3 DNA: TGTGCCAGTAGTTACCAGGGGTCTGGGGCCAACGTCCTGACTTTC; CDR3 protein: CASSYQGSGANVLTF
D gene: TRBD2; CDR3 length: 15; J gene: TRBJ2-1; V gene: TRBV2; clone size: -; CDR3 DNA: TGTGCCAGCAGTTACCGGACTAGAAATAGAAATGAGCAGTTCTTC; CDR3 protein: CASSYRTRNRNEQFF
D gene: TRBD2; CDR3 length: 14; J gene: TRBJ2-5; V gene: TRBV9; clone size: once; CDR3 DNA: TGTGCCAGCAACACCTCGGGACTAAAAGAGACCCAGTACTTC; CDR3 protein: CASNTSGLKETQYF
D gene: -; CDR3 length: 15; J gene: TRBJ2-3; V gene: TRBV28; clone size: -; CDR3 DNA: TGTGCCAGCACCTGGGGGGGGGCTAGCACAGATACGCAGTATTTT; CDR3 protein: CASTWGGASTDTQYF
D gene: TRBD2; CDR3 length: 16; J gene: TRBJ2-1; V gene: TRBV3-1/TRBV3-2; clone size: -; CDR3 DNA: TGTGCCAGCAGCCAAGCGCCTAGCGGGTTATACAATGAGCAGTTCTTC; CDR3 protein: CASSQAPSGLYNEQFF
D gene: -; CDR3 length: 13; J gene: TRBJ2-7; V gene: TRBV24-1; clone size: -; CDR3 DNA: TGTGCCACCAGTGATGGGCCAGGGATTGAGCAGTACTTC; CDR3 protein: CATSDGPGIEQYF
D gene: TRBD2; CDR3 length: 16; J gene: TRBJ2-5; V gene: TRBV15; clone size: -; CDR3 DNA: TGTGCCACCAGCAGACCTCCGGGAACCGGGGGGGAGACCCAGTACTTC; CDR3 protein: CATSRPPGTGGETQYF
D gene: -; CDR3 length: 17; J gene: TRBJ2-1; V gene: TRBV9; clone size: -; CDR3 DNA: TGTGCCAGCAGCGGAGGACTCTCAGTCGTCGACTACAATGAGCAGTTCTTC; CDR3 protein: CASSGGLSVVDYNEQFF
D gene: TRBD2; CDR3 length: 15; J gene: TRBJ2-7; V gene: TRBV28; clone size: -; CDR3 DNA: TGTGCCAGCAGTGTCGCTAGCGGGAGGTCCTACGAGCAGTACTTC; CDR3 protein: CASSVASGRSYEQYF
D gene: TRBD1; CDR3 length: 16; J gene: TRBJ1-6; V gene: TRBV7-8; clone size: -; CDR3 DNA: TGTGCCAGCAGCTTAGCGAGCAGGGGGCAATGGTCACCCCTCCACTTT; CDR3 protein: CASSLASRGQWSPLHF
D gene: TRBD2; CDR3 length: 12; J gene: TRBJ2-1; V gene: TRBV2; clone size: -; CDR3 DNA: TGTGCCAGCAACCGGGGGGAGGATGAGCAGTTCTTC; CDR3 protein: CASNRGEDEQFF
D gene: TRBD1; CDR3 length: 15; J gene: TRBJ2-3; V gene: TRBV6-5; clone size: -; CDR3 DNA: TGTGCCAGCAGTAAACAGGGGTTCGGGTCAGATACGCAGTATTTT; CDR3 protein: CASSKQGFGSDTQYF
D gene: -; CDR3 length: 13; J gene: TRBJ1-1; V gene: TRBV6-5; clone size: -; CDR3 DNA: TGTGCCAGCAGTTACGGGGGGGACACTGAAGCTTTCTTT; CDR3 protein: CASSYGGDTEAFF
D gene: -; CDR3 length: 16; J gene: TRBJ2-1; V gene: TRBV5-4; clone size: -; CDR3 DNA: TGTGCCAGCAGCTTGGCGGTTTCGCGGGCCGACAATGAGCAGTTCTTC; CDR3 protein: CASSLAVSRADNEQFF
D gene: TRBD1; CDR3 length: 16; J gene: TRBJ2-7; V gene: TRBV15; clone size: -; CDR3 DNA: TGTGCCACCAGCAGTCCTACGGGACAGAGCTCCTACGAGCAGTACTTC; CDR3 protein: CATSSPTGQSSYEQYF
D gene: -; CDR3 length: 12; J gene: TRBJ2-3; V gene: TRBV10-3; clone size: -; CDR3 DNA: TGTGCCATCGCCCGGTCGTCAGATACGCAGTATTTT; CDR3 protein: CAIARSSDTQYF
D gene: TRBD1; CDR3 length: 13; J gene: TRBJ1-3; V gene: TRBV6-5; clone size: -; CDR3 DNA: TGTGCCAGCGAAGGGGGCGCTGGAAACACCATATATTTT; CDR3 protein: CASEGGAGNTIYF
D gene: TRBD2; CDR3 length: 14; J gene: TRBJ2-7; V gene: TRBV18; clone size: once; CDR3 DNA: TGTGCCAGCTCACTAGGACTAGCGGGATACGAGCAGTACTTC; CDR3 protein: CASSLGLAGYEQYF
D gene: -; CDR3 length: 20; J gene: TRBJ2-2; V gene: TRBV4-1; clone size: -; CDR3 DNA: TGCGCCAGCAGCCAAGAGAACTCCCTAAGGGGGAGGGCAATCACCGGGGAGCTGTTTTTT; CDR3 protein: CASSQENSLRGRAITGELFF
D gene: -; CDR3 length: 16; J gene: TRBJ1-6; V gene: TRBV5-1; clone size: -; CDR3 DNA: TGCGCCAGCAGCTTGGCCGGGGATTCCTATAATTCACCCCTCCACTTT; CDR3 protein: CASSLAGDSYNSPLHF
D gene: -; CDR3 length: 19; J gene: TRBJ1-4; V gene: TRBV5-4; clone size: -; CDR3 DNA: TGTGCCAGCAGCTATAAACCTCAGGTCCCTCACTCAACTAATGAAAAACTGTTTTTT; CDR3 protein: CASSYKPQVPHSTNEKLFF
D gene: -; CDR3 length: 18; J gene: TRBJ2-4; V gene: TRBV4-3; clone size: -; CDR3 DNA: TGCGCCAGCAGCCAAGAATTTTTAGGGGGAGAGGCCAAAAACATTCAGTACTTC; CDR3 protein: CASSQEFLGGEAKNIQYF
D gene: -; CDR3 length: 13; J gene: TRBJ2-3; V gene: TRBV7-3; clone size: -; CDR3 DNA: TGTGCCAGCAGCTTAATGTCGGTGGATACGCAGTATTTT; CDR3 protein: CASSLMSVDTQYF
D gene: TRBD1; CDR3 length: 15; J gene: TRBJ1-3; V gene: TRBV30; clone size: -; CDR3 DNA: TGTGCCTGGAGTAAAGGGACAGGAGCACGAAACACCATATATTTT; CDR3 protein: CAWSKGTGARNTIYF
D gene: -; CDR3 length: 13; J gene: TRBJ2-7; V gene: TRBV6-5; clone size: -; CDR3 DNA: TGTGCCAGCAGTTGGGGGGGCCGCTACGAGCAGTACTTC; CDR3 protein: CASSWGGRYEQYF
D gene: TRBD2; CDR3 length: 16; J gene: TRBJ2-1; V gene: TRBV7-3; clone size: -; CDR3 DNA: TGTGCCAGCAGCTTAGTTAGCGGGAGATCCTACAATGAGCAGTTCTTC; CDR3 protein: CASSLVSGRSYNEQFF
D gene: TRBD1; CDR3 length: 17; J gene: TRBJ1-5; V gene: TRBV6-2/TRBV6-3; clone size: -; CDR3 DNA: TGTGCCAGCAGCCAACAGGGACAGGGACGGAGCAATCAGCCCCAGCATTTT; CDR3 protein: CASSQQGQGRSNQPQHF
D gene: -; CDR3 length: 17; J gene: TRBJ1-4; V gene: TRBV7-9; clone size: -; CDR3 DNA: TGTGCCAGCAGCATTCATATCATAACAGGGACGAATGAAAAACTGTTTTTT; CDR3 protein: CASSIHIITGTNEKLFF
D gene: TRBD2; CDR3 length: 16; J gene: TRBJ2-3; V gene: TRBV27; clone size: -; CDR3 DNA: TGTGCCAGCAGCCGACTAGCGGGAGGTCTCACAGATACGCAGTATTTT; CDR3 protein: CASSRLAGGLTDTQYF
D gene: TRBD1; CDR3 length: 14; J gene: TRBJ2-7; V gene: TRBV10-3; clone size: -; CDR3 DNA: TGTGCCATCAGTGACGGGACAGGGAACTACGAGCAGTACTTC; CDR3 protein: CAISDGTGNYEQYF
D gene: -; CDR3 length: 16; J gene: TRBJ1-5; V gene: TRBV7-2; clone size: -; CDR3 DNA: TGTGCCAGCAGCTTGAGACAGGAGTATAGCAATCAGCCCCAGCATTTT; CDR3 protein: CASSLRQEYSNQPQHF
D gene: -; CDR3 length: 16; J gene: TRBJ2-5; V gene: TRBV5-1; clone size: many; CDR3 DNA: TGCGCCAGCAGCTCCAGACCCGGGGATGGGAGAGAGACCCAGTACTTC; CDR3 protein: CASSSRPGDGRETQYF
D gene: -; CDR3 length: 15; J gene: TRBJ1-1; V gene: TRBV9; clone size: -; CDR3 DNA: TGTGCCAGCAGCCCCTTTTGGGGCGAAAGCACTGAAGCTTTCTTT; CDR3 protein: CASSPFWGESTEAFF
D gene: TRBD1; CDR3 length: 15; J gene: TRBJ2-7; V gene: TRBV9; clone size: -; CDR3 DNA: TGTGCCAGCAGCCCGGGGACAGGGGTTCCCTACGAGCAGTACTTC; CDR3 protein: CASSPGTGVPYEQYF
D gene: TRBD2; CDR3 length: 17; J gene: TRBJ2-5; V gene: TRBV5-1; clone size: -; CDR3 DNA: TGCGCCAGCAGCCGCGGACTAGCGGGAGTGTACCAAGAGACCCAGTACTTC; CDR3 protein: CASSRGLAGVYQETQYF
D gene: TRBD1; CDR3 length: 17; J gene: TRBJ1-6; V gene: TRBV13; clone size: -; CDR3 DNA: TGTGCCAGCAGCTTACGGGGGAAACAGGGGTATAATTCACCCCTCCACTTT; CDR3 protein: CASSLRGKQGYNSPLHF
D gene: TRBD2; CDR3 length: 15; J gene: TRBJ2-1; V gene: TRBV7-9; clone size: -; CDR3 DNA: TGTGCCAGCAGCTTAGCCGGACTAGGGGTAAATGAGCAGTTCTTC; CDR3 protein: CASSLAGLGVNEQFF
D gene: TRBD2; CDR3 length: 16; J gene: TRBJ2-2; V gene: TRBV19; clone size: few; CDR3 DNA: TGTGCCAGTAGAGGATTGGGCGGGAGAGGTGGCGGGGAGCTGTTTTTT; CDR3 protein: CASRGLGGRGGGELFF
D gene: -; CDR3 length: 17; J gene: TRBJ1-2; V gene: TRBV4-3; clone size: -; CDR3 DNA: TGCGCCAGCAGCCTCACCCATCTCGCCCCCGTACGGTATGGCTACACCTTC; CDR3 protein: CASSLTHLAPVRYGYTF
D gene: TRBD1; CDR3 length: 15; J gene: TRBJ2-5; V gene: TRBV5-1; clone size: -; CDR3 DNA: TGCGCCAGCAGCTTTGGGACAGTACCCCAAGAGACCCAGTACTTC; CDR3 protein: CASSFGTVPQETQYF
D gene: -; CDR3 length: 13; J gene: TRBJ2-3; V gene: TRBV11-2; clone size: few; CDR3 DNA: TGTGCCAGCAGCTTAGACTTGACAGATACGCAGTATTTT; CDR3 protein: CASSLDLTDTQYF
D gene: -; CDR3 length: 16; J gene: TRBJ2-5; V gene: TRBV28; clone size: -; CDR3 DNA: TGTGCCAGCAGCCCACTTTTCAGTGCGGGCCAAGAGACCCAGTACTTC; CDR3 protein: CASSPLFSAGQETQYF
D gene: TRBD2; CDR3 length: 14; J gene: TRBJ2-2; V gene: TRBV10-3; clone size: -; CDR3 DNA: TGTGCCATCCGTTCGACTAGCGGCACCGGGGAGCTGTTTTTT; CDR3 protein: CAIRSTSGTGELFF
D gene: -; CDR3 length: 13; J gene: TRBJ1-1; V gene: TRBV30; clone size: few; CDR3 DNA: TGTGCCTGGAGTGTAAGGGGCTCCACTGAAGCTTTCTTT; CDR3 protein: CAWSVRGSTEAFF
D gene: TRBD1; CDR3 length: 12; J gene: TRBJ1-1; V gene: TRBV10-1; clone size: -; CDR3 DNA: TGCGCCAGCAGTACGGGACAGGGGACGACTTTCTTT; CDR3 protein: CASSTGQGTTFF